This entry features one T cell receptor (beta chain) sequence. Its antigen is currently unknown. 5'RACE primed at constant segments yielded TCR alpha and TCR beta cDNA libraries bearing sample barcodes and UMIs. TCRdb processed the 5' RACE reads anew with MiXCR; each CDR3 protein has one entry. The sample has 380,000 or so distinct CDR3 sequences; about an eighth are singletons. The sample comes from a study of T-cell memory formation after mild COVID-19. The wider study: The two donors had largely donor-specific TCR clusters.

Germline CDR1 is KGHSH and CDR2 is LQKENI. The CDR3 length is 14 residues. Between the trimmed V and J ends, which lost 3 bases and 7 bases, there was a span of 13 bases. Study results and caveats: Day 15 to 85 contracting clones showed balanced CD4/CD8; later expanders leaned CD4+. The study found contracting CD4+ clones mainly in CM and EM and contracting CD8+ clones in EMRA.

Sequencing input: PBMCs or a T cell subset sorted from them (not recorded which). The clonotype comes from a young man who had mild COVID-19 (a few samples of this study predate the infection). Cell type and time point are not known. V and J are TRBV18 and TRBJ2-4; D gene uncertain. The CDR3 region has the DNA TGTGCCAGCTCACCCGCGGTTCTTGACAACATTCAGTACTTC. Protein: CASSPAVLDNIQYF.